This T cell receptor beta chain came from a study of T cell responses to AZD1222 COVID-19 vaccine (dated by TCRdb to the early 2020s). About the full investigation: TCR sequencing was performed for 230 to 250 trial participants, of whom about 200 were given two doses of AZD1222 and around 25 were given two doses of MenACWY control vaccine. Trial participants were enrolled into age subgroups of 18-55, 56-69 and 70-plus years, which contained roughly 140, 27 and 60 TCR-sequenced participants, respectively.

Explained via the paper, the time point label denotes: about 28 days (+/-7) after the second vaccine dose. AZD1222 recipients given second doses at about 4 weeks or at about 12 weeks were pooled, since spike-specific TCR depth and breadth were not found to differ between the two schedules. The vaccinee samples were drawn from two UK trials, COV001 and COV002, one of which was a single-blind randomized controlled phase 2/3 trial testing AZD1222 (ChAdOx1 nCoV-19) in healthy adults. Trial participant PBMC samples were collected at day 0 and day 28 after the second dose for TCRbeta chain sequencing. Study-wide conclusions, independent of this receptor: Because no samples from the day 14 peak response were available, repertoires could be characterized only after the peak T cell response. The vaccine-associated CD4 TCRs covered the entire spike protein, and the dominant responses fell in regions 160-218 and 743-854. Only five or six AZD1222 recipients were SARS-CoV-2 seropositive at baseline, limiting conclusions about previously exposed vaccinees. Nearly half of unique spike-specific TCRs reportedly recognized epitopes outside regions mutated in the B.1.351 and B.1.1.7 variants. The 56-69-year group was small, and its depth increase did not reach significance, likely because of low power. A significant rise in spike-specific TCR breadth and depth was observed after two AZD1222 doses relative to day 0 and relative to MenACWY recipients. Participants were mostly white British, with more females than males. The authors suggested clonal diversity may have been underestimated.

This clone was seen only once. The specificity of this receptor is unknown. Qualities for individual bases were not recorded, and no much larger clone is one base off. The CDR3 regions of human TCRbeta chains were analyzed by immunosequencing. The paper's data handling went like this. Repertoire TCRs were matched against a reference library of SARS-CoV-2-specific TCRs generated with the MIRA antigen-specificity platform. Breadth meant the fraction of unique TCRs that were SARS-CoV-2-associated, whereas depth meant the fraction of total T cells that were SARS-CoV-2-associated. Each spike-specific TCR was assigned to its reactive spike region and to a CD4 or CD8 class using the MIRA data. Log10-transformed breadth and depth values were compared by one-way ANOVA with Sidak's multiple comparisons tests. Here the immuneACCESS table is served through TCRdb, limited to in-frame sequences with V and J called. Missing clones are a known gap in these copies; in checked studies unresolved V genes cover under half, and the rest lacks a known reason. The D gene and trimming were derived from the DNA, and the V and J assignments and clone size from that table. The sample table records roughly 120,000 clones; 88% of these occur just once. Almost 6.5% of the sample is held by the ten biggest clonotypes.

CDR1 and CDR2, per the germline V gene, are MNHEY and SVGAGI. The CDR3 holds 14 amino acids from the cysteine to the phenylalanine. Just CDR3 DNA is preserved here, 42 bases in frame from base 1. After removal of 5 bases from V and 5 bases from J, the junction retains 5 bases not matched to a gene. The material sequenced was peripheral blood, taken 28 days after the second AZD1222 dose. The receptor's source is an adult who received the AZD1222 COVID-19 vaccine. The chain joins TRBV6-5 to TRBJ1-5; 8 central bases correspond to TRBD1. The bases read TGTGCCAGCAGTCAGGACAGGGAGGATCAGCCCCAGCATTTT. This translates into CASSQDREDQPQHF.